The following is a T cell receptor beta chain sequence with its context. Its antigen is currently unknown. This sample was taken from a study of T cells in narcolepsy. Background on the study: Patients with NT1 or NT2 and healthy control donors were enrolled.

Only in-frame clones appear in the TCRdb table, and some are missing; sequencing was by immunoSEQ multiplex PCR. The sample consists of some 25,000 clones, around 85% of them appearing once. V lost 2 bases to trimming and J lost 2 bases; unmatched junction nucleotides: 2. Germline V gene sequence: CDR1 SGHVS, CDR2 FQNEAQ. The CDR3 has 14 residues. General study points: Some memory CD4+ repertoires had no autoreactive clone sequences. Healthy controls reportedly lacked the autoreactive clonotypes serially found in patients' blood. Autoreactive HCRT-specific and TRIB2-specific clonotypes were marked in same-patient CSF-versus-blood CD4+ comparisons.

The sequenced sample was CD45RA- memory CD4+ T cells from PBMCs. The clonotype comes from a human donor with narcolepsy. The chain links TRBV7-8 to TRBJ2-7; 8 bases agree with TRBD2. The CDR3 sequence is CASSLTSGTYEQYF. For the CDR3, the DNA is TGTGCCAGCAGCTTAACTAGCGGTACCTACGAGCAGTACTTC.